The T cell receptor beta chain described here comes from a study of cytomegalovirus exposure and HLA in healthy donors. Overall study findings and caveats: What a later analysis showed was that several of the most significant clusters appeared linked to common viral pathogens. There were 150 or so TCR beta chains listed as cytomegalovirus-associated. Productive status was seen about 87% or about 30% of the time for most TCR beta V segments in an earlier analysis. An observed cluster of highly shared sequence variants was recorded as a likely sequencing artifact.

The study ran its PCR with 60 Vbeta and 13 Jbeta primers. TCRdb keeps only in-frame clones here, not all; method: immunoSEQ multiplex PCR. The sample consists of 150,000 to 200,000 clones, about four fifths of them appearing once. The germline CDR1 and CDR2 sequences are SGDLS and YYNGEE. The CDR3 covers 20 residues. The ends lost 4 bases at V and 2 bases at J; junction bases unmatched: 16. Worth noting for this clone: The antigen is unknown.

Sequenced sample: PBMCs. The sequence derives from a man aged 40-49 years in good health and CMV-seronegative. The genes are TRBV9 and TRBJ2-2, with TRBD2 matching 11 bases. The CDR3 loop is CASSPLGIAGGRVNTGELFF. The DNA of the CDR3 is TGTGCCAGCAGCCCCCTCGGTATAGCGGGAGGGAGGGTAAACACCGGGGAGCTGTTTTTT.